This TCR beta chain derives from a study of graft-versus-host responses after intestinal transplantation. Findings and limits, study-wide: Researchers found peak circulating GvH clone levels linked to early post-transplant HvG declines.

This clone was counted a single time. As yet, its antigen is unknown. The data were produced by immunoSEQ multiplex PCR, yet TCRdb's version contains in-frame clones alone and is incomplete. Of approximately 120,000 clones detected, approximately 90% appear once; the ten largest clones hold 0.16%. This CDR3 comprises 14 residues. V gave up 6 bases and J gave up 5 bases; unmatched junction bases: 7. Germline V lookup: CDR1 SNHLY, CDR2 FYNNEI. The material was unstimulated CD4+ T cells sorted from spleen or lymph node cells, obtained before intestinal transplant. This chain joins TRBV2 and TRBJ2-1, with 7 bases matching TRBD1. The sequence was obtained from a human donor who received an intestinal transplant. As DNA, the CDR3 is TGTGCCAGCAGCGCCGGGACAGTCAACAATGAGCAGTTCTTC. As protein: CASSAGTVNNEQFF.